The rows below give T cell receptor beta chains drawn from one sample of a study of T cell changes during pregnancy in multiple sclerosis. Measured with immunoSEQ multiplex PCR; TCRdb has only the in-frame clones, and not every one. The sample shows 40,000 to 60,000 clones, approximately 94% of them seen only once. Sequencing was performed on CD4+ T cells from peripheral blood mononuclear cells, taken in the third trimester of pregnancy. The origin of the receptors is a female donor with multiple sclerosis, enrolled in a pregnancy study. CDR3s include the opening cysteine and the closing phenylalanine or tryptophan. The order of the fields is J gene, V gene, D gene, clone size, CDR3 DNA, CDR3 protein. D genes are given only for firm matches. A clone size is listed for some rows: how often the clone was seen (once, few, many), or a class if it is expanded.

J gene: TRBJ2-7; V gene: TRBV7-8; D gene: TRBD1; clone size: once; CDR3 DNA: TGTGCCAGCAGCTTGGAAGCAGGGGGCGGCTACGAGCAGTACTTC; CDR3 protein: CASSLEAGGGYEQYF
J gene: TRBJ2-7; V gene: TRBV5-1; D gene: .; clone size: .; CDR3 DNA: TGCGCCAGTACCCCGGACAAGCCCTACGAGCAGTACTTC; CDR3 protein: CASTPDKPYEQYF
J gene: TRBJ1-2; V gene: TRBV29-1; D gene: TRBD1; clone size: .; CDR3 DNA: TGCAGCGTTCCGGGACAGGGGGTGCGAGGCTACACCTTC; CDR3 protein: CSVPGQGVRGYTF
J gene: TRBJ2-1; V gene: TRBV4-2; D gene: .; clone size: .; CDR3 DNA: TGTGCCAGCAGCCAAGAGGCTAGCTTAAGGGAGCAGTTCTTC; CDR3 protein: CASSQEASLREQFF
J gene: TRBJ2-7; V gene: TRBV7-9; D gene: .; clone size: .; CDR3 DNA: TGTGCCAGCAGCGACAGTTTGGGCTACGAGCAGTACTTC; CDR3 protein: CASSDSLGYEQYF
J gene: TRBJ2-5; V gene: TRBV5-6; D gene: .; clone size: once; CDR3 DNA: TGTGCCAGCAGCTTGCAGCAGGGTGTAGGGACCCAGTACTTC; CDR3 protein: CASSLQQGVGTQYF
J gene: TRBJ1-3; V gene: TRBV19; D gene: .; clone size: .; CDR3 DNA: TGTGCCAGTAGGGACTTCTCTGGAAACACCATATATTTT; CDR3 protein: CASRDFSGNTIYF
J gene: TRBJ2-5; V gene: TRBV19; D gene: .; clone size: .; CDR3 DNA: TGTGCCAGTAGTATTGGCAACAGTTTCCAAGAGACCCAGTACTTC; CDR3 protein: CASSIGNSFQETQYF
J gene: TRBJ1-1; V gene: TRBV18; D gene: .; clone size: .; CDR3 DNA: TGTGCCAGCTCACCGGCGGGGTCTGAAGCTTTCTTT; CDR3 protein: CASSPAGSEAFF
J gene: TRBJ2-3; V gene: TRBV28; D gene: TRBD2; clone size: .; CDR3 DNA: TGTGCCAGCAGTACTAGCGGGGGGAGCACAGATACGCAGTATTTT; CDR3 protein: CASSTSGGSTDTQYF
J gene: TRBJ2-7; V gene: TRBV19; D gene: TRBD2; clone size: once; CDR3 DNA: TGTGCCAGTAGTATTGGGACTAGCGGCCGCGAGCAGTACTTC; CDR3 protein: CASSIGTSGREQYF
J gene: TRBJ2-5; V gene: TRBV5-1; D gene: TRBD2; clone size: .; CDR3 DNA: TGCGCCAGCAGCGCTGGACTAGGGCAAGAGACCCAGTACTTC; CDR3 protein: CASSAGLGQETQYF